The entry that follows covers one TCR beta chain sequence. Its recognized antigen is unknown. The sample holds no much larger clone one base away, and base qualities are not on file. To prepare the library, the immunoSEQ multiplex PCR assay was applied. Entries here come from immuneACCESS through TCRdb and include only in-frame sequences with V and J called. Some clones fail to appear in such tables; in the studies checked, an unresolved V gene covers under half of the shortfall, and the cause of the remainder is unknown. Within this sample are some 67,000 clones, with more than 70% of them counted one time only. The ten biggest clones cover around a sixth of the sample. The CDR3 measures 16 amino acids from cysteine to phenylalanine. Only the CDR3 DNA is retained, 48 bases long and in frame from the first base. The germline V gene specifies SGDLS as CDR1 and YYNGEE as CDR2. The V and J ends are trimmed by 0 bases and 4 bases, leaving 14 bases between them.

This sample stems from a study of radiotherapy plus CTLA-4 blockade in lung cancer (dated by TCRdb to 2016 to 2019). For the wider study: Objective responses occurred in roughly 20% of enrolled patients, and 31% achieved disease control.

In this study, focal radiation therapy paired with CTLA-4 blockade (ipilimumab) was tested in patients who had chemo-refractory metastatic non-small-cell lung cancer. On the study overall, not on this receptor specifically: TCR clones derived from tumors expanded in peripheral blood after treatment with radiotherapy and ipilimumab. Increased serum interferon-beta after radiation, together with early dynamic changes in blood T cell clones, were reported to be the strongest predictors of response.

In this chain, TRBV9 is recombined with TRBJ1-3; no D segment can be confidently identified. This specimen was peripheral blood, taken from a patient treated with radiotherapy plus ipilimumab. The TCR sequence derives from a human donor with non-small cell lung cancer whose response to radiotherapy plus ipilimumab could not be evaluated. Some clones in this sample may be carry-over from other donors' samples. The CDR3 protein is CASSVAGRAEGNTIYF. The DNA sequence is TGTGCCAGCAGCGTAGCCGGGAGGGCGGAGGGAAACACCATATATTTT.